The next 7 T cell receptor beta chains were all read from a single sample in a study of shared clonotypes between healthy human individuals. Assay used: immunoSEQ multiplex PCR; TCRdb lists only in-frame clones, some missing. The data show 980,000 or so clones, approximately 80% seen once. The sequencing input was memory CD4+ T cells sorted from blood. As for subset: CD45RA-negative fraction. These receptor sequences come from a man between 18 and 35 years old in good health.

This clone was seen once. This chain connects TRBV9 to TRBJ2-3, with D hard to call. Germline assignment: CDR1 SGDLS and CDR2 YYNGEE. This CDR3 is 12 amino acids long. V lost 4 bases and J 4 bases, leaving 7 bases between the germline ends. CDR3 loop: CASSRTADTQYF. CDR3 DNA sequence: TGTGCCAGCAGCCGGACCGCAGATACGCAGTATTTT.

The V call is TRBV11-3, the J call TRBJ2-7; D assignment may be TRBD1 or TRBD2 (5 bases each). Germline loops: CDR1 SGHNT, CDR2 YENEEA. The CDR3 extends over 13 amino acids. V dropped 8 bases and J dropped 0 bases, with 11 bases sitting between them. In DNA, the CDR3 is TGTGCCAGCCGGGACGGCGACTCCTACGAGCAGTACTTC. Protein product: CASRDGDSYEQYF.

The chain joins TRBV6-1 to TRBJ2-5; D unresolved. Germline values: CDR1 MNHNS, CDR2 SASEGT. The CDR3 covers 13 residues. Trimming pared 4 bases from V and 5 bases from J, leaving 11 bases between. The CDR3 DNA reads as TGTGCCAGCAGTGCAAAGGGTGGGGAGACCCAGTACTTC. It encodes CASSAKGGETQYF.

The V call is TRBV6-1, the J call TRBJ2-5; TRBD2 matches 13 bases. The CDR3 loop spans 15 amino acids. CDR1 is MNHNS and CDR2 is SASEGT in the germline V gene. Trimming at V came to 5 bases and at J to 5 bases, leaving 5 bases not matched to a gene. The CDR3 DNA follows: TGTGCCAGCAGTATGACTAGCGGGGGGTCGGAGACCCAGTACTTC. The encoded protein is CASSMTSGGSETQYF.

Points on this clone: This may be a read error: a much more frequent sequence differs by one nucleotide. J is TRBJ2-1 and V is TRBV7-2; tentatively, D is TRBD2 (5 bases). Germline values: CDR1 SGHTA, CDR2 FQGNSA. Trimming shortened V by 1 base and J by 0 bases, and 10 bases separated the two germline ends. The CDR3 is 16 amino acids. In DNA form, the CDR3 reads TGTGCCAGCAGCTTAGGAAGCGGCAGCTCCTACAATGAGCAGTTCTTC. The encoded protein is CASSLGSGSSYNEQFF.

As concerns this clone: A far larger clone lies a single base away; this is likely a read error. The same CDR3 also results from other DNA sequences found in this sample. The genes are TRBV7-3 and TRBJ2-7; D uncertain. The CDR3 sequence is 13 residues long. V was clipped by 2 bases and J by 0 bases, with 5 bases between them. Germline CDR1 SGHTA, CDR2 FQGTGA. The CDR3 loop is CASSLGVSYEQYF. DNA for the CDR3: TGTGCCAGCAGCTTAGGGGTCTCCTACGAGCAGTACTTC.

A word on this clone: The identical CDR3 is also encoded by other nucleotide sequences in the sample. This sequence joins TRBV30 and TRBJ2-5, with 9 bases lining up with TRBD1. The V gene's germline CDR1 is GTSNPN and CDR2 SVGIG (reference sequence). Trimming removed 0 bases from V and 2 bases from J; junction bases left unmatched: 1. The length of the CDR3 is 14 residues. The CDR3 sequence: CAWSVGTGQETQYF. The CDR3, as DNA: TGTGCCTGGAGTGTCGGGACAGGGCAAGAGACCCAGTACTTC.